This TCR beta chain was profiled in a study of blood T cell repertoires in COVID-19. On the study more broadly: Collection of acute and convalescent COVID-19 samples took place in the United States, Italy and Spain. Nucleic acid was either cDNA or gDNA, and it came from T cells, B-cell-depleted T cells, or PBMCs.

In the source study's methods: How many nucleated cells were present was estimated from reference gene primer amplification. The assay was immunoSEQ multiplex PCR, and TCRdb's table has in-frame clones only and misses some. For V, J and clone size, that table is used; D and trimming come from the DNA. The sample consists of approximately 260,000 clones, 70% to 90% of them appearing once. This CDR3 is built from 14 residues. V was cut by 2 bases and J by 7 bases, with 9 bases left in between. Germline values: CDR1 KGHSH, CDR2 LQKENI. The source is a woman aged 70 to 79 with acute or convalescent COVID-19. The chain recombines TRBV18 with TRBJ1-6; possible D gene TRBD1, 5 bases. What was sequenced was peripheral blood. In DNA form, the CDR3 reads TGTGCCAGCTCACCAGTGACAGCCAATTCACCCCTCCACTTT. Translated: CASSPVTANSPLHF.